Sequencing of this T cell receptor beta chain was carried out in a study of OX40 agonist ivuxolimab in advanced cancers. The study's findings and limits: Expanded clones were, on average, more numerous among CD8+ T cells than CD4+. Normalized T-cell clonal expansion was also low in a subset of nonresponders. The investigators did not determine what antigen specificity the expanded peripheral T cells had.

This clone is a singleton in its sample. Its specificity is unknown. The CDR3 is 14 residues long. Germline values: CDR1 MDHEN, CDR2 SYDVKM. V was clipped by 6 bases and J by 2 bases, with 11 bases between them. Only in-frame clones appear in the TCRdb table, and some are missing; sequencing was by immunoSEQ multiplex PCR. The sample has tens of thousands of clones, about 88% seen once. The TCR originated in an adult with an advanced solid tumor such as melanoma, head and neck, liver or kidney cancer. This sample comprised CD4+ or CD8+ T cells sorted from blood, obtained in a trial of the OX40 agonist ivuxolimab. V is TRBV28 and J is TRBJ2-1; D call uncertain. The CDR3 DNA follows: TGTGCCAGCAGCAGGATGTGGGCCTACAATGAGCAGTTCTTC. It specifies CASSRMWAYNEQFF.